The T cell receptor beta chain under discussion was sequenced for a study of tissue T cells after allogeneic stem cell transplantation. The germline gives CDR1 FNHDT, CDR2 SITEND (reference sequence). This CDR3 is 14 amino acids long. With 4 bases clipped from V and 7 bases from J, the junction kept 5 bases outside the gene matches. General study results and limits: Across patients, clones rarely overlapped, yet motif clusters were shared tissue-specifically.

Here immunoSEQ multiplex PCR was the method, and the copy in TCRdb shows in-frame clones only, minus some. The sample yields 20,000 to 25,000 clones, roughly three quarters seen once. With respect to this clone: The target antigen is unknown. Mouse gene names apply. From the germline J gene comes the end of the CDR3, since the read stops 1 residue before it.

This TCR came from a female BALB/c mouse in good health. This line is of MHC haplotype H2-d. Material: blood. V usage is TRBV19 and J usage is TRBJ1-4; 9 nucleotides align to TRBD1. This CDR3 reads CASSDGQGTERLFF. Incomplete CDR3 DNA: TGTGCCAGCAGTGACGGACAGGGGACCGAAAGATTATTT.